This TCR beta chain was sequenced in a study of identical twins. Study conclusions and caveats: Zero-insertion analyses could be partly confounded by invariant MAIT and iNKT cells. In beta out-of-frame sequences, the excess sharing between twins was weaker.

The CDR3 runs to 16 residues. V was shortened by 5 bases and J by 4 bases, with 20 bases between the two germline ends. Germline V gives CDR1 SGHRS, CDR2 YFSETQ. This clonotype was picked up many times. No antigen is known for it. One entry per CDR3 protein, called by TCRdb with MiXCR from the 5' RACE reads. The data show approximately 600,000 distinct CDR3 sequences, 9% to 10% seen once. These data were also filed under a second study, of yellow fever vaccine responses in identical twins.

Sequencing was performed on PBMCs. The clonotype was recovered from a woman aged 18-29 years in good health. The J gene is TRBJ2-3, the V gene TRBV5-1; the D gene is possibly TRBD2 (6 bases). The CDR3 region is CASSRGGSGAADTQYF. CDR3 in DNA: TGCGCCAGCAGTAGAGGCGGTTCGGGAGCGGCAGATACGCAGTATTTT. The complete variable domain, with remaining parts taken from reference TRBV5-1 and TRBJ2-3, reads KAGVTQTPRYLIKTRGQQVTLSCSPISGHRSVSWYQQTPGQGLQFLFEYFSETQRNKGNFPGRFSGRQFSNSRSEMNVSTLELGDSALYLCASSRGGSGAADTQYFGPGTRLTVL.